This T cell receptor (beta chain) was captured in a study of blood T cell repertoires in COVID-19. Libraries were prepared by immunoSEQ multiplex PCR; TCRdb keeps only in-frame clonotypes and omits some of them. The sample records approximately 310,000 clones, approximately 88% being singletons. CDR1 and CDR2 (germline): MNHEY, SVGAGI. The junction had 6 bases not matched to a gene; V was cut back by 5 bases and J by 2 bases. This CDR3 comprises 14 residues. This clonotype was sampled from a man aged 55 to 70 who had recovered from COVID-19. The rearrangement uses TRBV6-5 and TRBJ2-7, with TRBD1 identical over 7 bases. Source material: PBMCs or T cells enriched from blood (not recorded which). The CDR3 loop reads CASSIGQATYEQYF. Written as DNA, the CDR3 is TGTGCCAGCAGTATAGGACAGGCAACCTACGAGCAGTACTTC.